These 21 T cell receptor beta chains came from one sample sequenced in a study of cytomegalovirus exposure and HLA in healthy donors (dated by TCRdb to 2015 to 2018). The library was produced with the immunoSEQ multiplex PCR assay. A mixture of 60 forward primers for TCR Vbeta segments and 13 reverse primers for TCR Jbeta segments was used in the multiplex PCR. As stored in TCRdb, this immuneACCESS dataset retains in-frame rearrangements with V and J assigned. A fraction of the clones does not appear; measured against another copy, unresolved V genes explain less than half of the discrepancy, and the remainder lacks a known reason. The sample table contains 150,000 to 250,000 clones; only one count was recorded for 70% to 85% of them. The ten largest clones take up about 4.4% of the sample. Sequencing was performed on PBMCs. The receptors were sampled from a woman in her 30s in good health and CMV-seropositive.

This chain uses TRBV27 with TRBJ1-2; a possible D gene is TRBD1 (5 bases). This CDR3 contains 15 residues. The germline V and J ends were trimmed by 5 bases and 5 bases, with 18 bases remaining between them. Germline loops: CDR1 MNHEY, CDR2 SMNVEV (reference sequence). CDR3 protein: CASSRAGALTYGYTF. The CDR3 DNA sequence: TGTGCCAGCAGTAGGGCTGGGGCTTTAACGTATGGCTACACCTTC.

The chain couples TRBV28 to TRBJ2-7, with D possibly matching TRBD1 (5 bases). This CDR3 has 13 residues. The V end lost 5 bases, the J end lost 3 bases, and 11 bases lay between the germline ends. Germline V CDR1 and CDR2: MDHEN, SYDVKM. CDR3 DNA sequence: TGTGCCAGCAGTCTCGGACAAGACTACGAGCAGTACTTC. Residues: CASSLGQDYEQYF.

The rearrangement joins TRBV4-3 to TRBJ1-1, with 7 bases lining up with TRBD1. Germline V gene data show CDR1 as LGHNA and CDR2 as YSLEER. J lost 4 bases, V lost 1 base, and 3 bases had no gene match. This CDR3 is built from 14 residues. CDR3 amino acids: CASSQVQGFTEAFF. The CDR3 nucleotides are TGCGCCAGCAGCCAAGTACAGGGGTTCACTGAAGCTTTCTTT.

This sequence joins TRBV10-3 and TRBJ2-5, with TRBD2 matching 9 bases. V gave up 8 bases and J gave up 4 bases; unmatched junction bases: 8. CDR1 is ENHRY and CDR2 is SYGVKD in the germline V gene. There are 14 residues in the CDR3. The CDR3 is CAISDRRGGETQYF. CDR3 DNA: TGTGCCATCTCTGACCGGCGGGGGGGAGAGACCCAGTACTTC.

A few counts support this clone. The V and J genes are TRBV5-4 and TRBJ1-5, with D perhaps TRBD1 (6 bases). Germline V gives CDR1 SGHNT, CDR2 YYREEE (reference sequence). The ends were cut back, 0 bases at V and 2 bases at J, with 12 bases in the middle. The CDR3 is made up of 16 amino acids. In nucleotides, the CDR3 is TGTGCCAGCAGCTTGGACAGGGCAGGGGGCAATCAGCCCCAGCATTTT. It encodes CASSLDRAGGNQPQHF. The full variable domain, in which reference TRBV5-4 and TRBJ1-5 provide the parts outside the CDR3, is ETGVTQSPTHLIKTRGQQVTLRCSSQSGHNTVSWYQQALGQGPQFIFQYYREEENGRGNFPPRFSGLQFPNYSSELNVNALELDDSALYLCASSLDRAGGNQPQHFGDGTRLSIL.

J is TRBJ1-5 and V is TRBV27; D may be TRBD1 (5 bases). Trimming took 4 bases from V and 4 from J, leaving 11 bases between them. This CDR3 contains 14 residues. Germline loops: CDR1 MNHEY, CDR2 SMNVEV (reference sequence). In nucleotides, the CDR3 is TGTGCCAGCAGTTGGAGGGGAGGGAATCAGCCCCAGCATTTT. Protein: CASSWRGGNQPQHF.

This chain connects TRBV5-1 to TRBJ1-1, with D unclear. Trimming took off 2 bases at V and 1 base at J, with 27 bases between the two ends. Per the germline V gene, CDR1 is SGHRS and CDR2 is YFSETQ. The CDR3 runs to 20 residues. CDR3 residues: CASSFRPVGRASSGNTEAFF. In nucleotides, the CDR3 is TGCGCCAGCAGCTTCCGGCCGGTGGGCAGAGCCTCGAGCGGGAACACTGAAGCTTTCTTT. Variable domain in full (rest from reference TRBV5-1 and TRBJ1-1): KAGVTQTPRYLIKTRGQQVTLSCSPISGHRSVSWYQQTPGQGLQFLFEYFSETQRNKGNFPGRFSGRQFSNSRSEMNVSTLELGDSALYLCASSFRPVGRASSGNTEAFFGQGTRLTVV.

J is TRBJ2-6 and V is TRBV7-9; TRBD2 matches 8 bases. V lost 5 bases, J lost 1 base, and 7 bases stayed unmatched. Germline CDR1 is SEHNR and CDR2 is FQNEAQ (reference sequence). CDR3 length: 17 amino acids. The CDR3 sequence: CASSPSGRVSGANVLTF. For the CDR3, the DNA is TGTGCCAGCAGCCCATCCGGGAGGGTTTCTGGGGCCAACGTCCTGACTTTC.

This chain connects TRBV7-9 to TRBJ2-3; 10 positions match TRBD1. Trimming cost V 4 bases and J 4 bases; bases outside gene matches: 5. The V gene's germline CDR1 is SEHNR and CDR2 FQNEAQ (reference sequence). This CDR3 contains 15 residues. This CDR3 reads CASSSRTGGADTQYF. The CDR3 DNA reads TGTGCCAGCAGCTCTCGGACAGGGGGGGCAGATACGCAGTATTTT.

The chain links TRBV19 to TRBJ1-1; the D gene is possibly TRBD1 (5 bases). Trimming took off 3 bases at V and 4 bases at J, with 15 bases between the two ends. This CDR3 is 15 amino acids long. The germline CDR1 and CDR2 sequences are LNHDA and SQIVND (reference sequence). The CDR3 loop is CASSILGGGGTEAFF. The CDR3 DNA follows: TGTGCCAGTAGTATCCTGGGGGGTGGGGGCACTGAAGCTTTCTTT.

The rearrangement joins TRBV5-4 to TRBJ1-2; 9 bases align to TRBD1. Germline V lookup: CDR1 SGHNT, CDR2 YYREEE (reference sequence). This CDR3 has 15 amino acids. V shed 5 bases, J shed 3 bases, and the junction held 8 bases outside the gene matches. The CDR3: CASRPDRGFDYGYTF. The CDR3 DNA is TGTGCCAGCAGGCCTGACAGGGGGTTTGACTATGGCTACACCTTC.

The CDR3 region is CASSLGSSTDTQYF. The CDR3 nucleotides read TGTGCCAGCAGCTTGGGTAGTAGCACAGATACGCAGTATTTT. The chain has TRBV5-6 and TRBJ2-3; D uncertain. The CDR3 has 14 residues. Trimming removed 0 bases from V and 0 bases from J, with 5 bases in between. From germline, CDR1 is SGHDT and CDR2 YYEEEE.

The V call is TRBV15, the J call TRBJ1-5; TRBD1 aligns across 7 bases. The V gene end was trimmed by 5 bases and the J gene end by 3 bases; junction bases not matched to a gene: 13. Germline assignment: CDR1 LNHNV and CDR2 YYDKDF (reference sequence). CDR3 length: 17 residues. The CDR3: CATSEGWGQTFNQPQHF. CDR3 coding DNA: TGTGCCACCAGCGAGGGTTGGGGACAGACCTTCAATCAGCCCCAGCATTTT.

The V gene is TRBV19, the J gene TRBJ1-5; 7 bases are a match to TRBD1. The germline CDR1 and CDR2 sequences are LNHDA and SQIVND (reference sequence). V lost 7 bases, J lost 6 bases, and 12 bases stayed unmatched. The CDR3 totals 15 residues. CDR3 sequence reads: CASKGGHRWSQPQHF. The CDR3 region has the DNA TGTGCCAGTAAAGGGGGCCACAGATGGAGTCAGCCCCAGCATTTT.

V is TRBV7-2 and J is TRBJ2-3, with 7 bases matching TRBD2. The CDR3 is 16 amino acids. Germline V gene sequence: CDR1 SGHTA, CDR2 FQGNSA. Germline trimming cut 0 bases from V and 6 bases from J; bases unmatched to any gene: 9. For the CDR3, the DNA is TGTGCCAGCAGCTTAGCGGGACTATCCCCGGGGGATACGCAGTATTTT. It is translated as CASSLAGLSPGDTQYF.

The CDR3 nucleotides are TGTGCCTGGAGTATTATGTACAGGTTACGCGGCAGGGAGGACTATGGCTACACCTTC. Protein product: CAWSIMYRLRGREDYGYTF. This sequence joins TRBV30 and TRBJ1-2, with D tentatively TRBD1 (5 bases). V lost 2 bases, J lost 3 bases, and 28 bases lay in between. This CDR3 region has 19 residues. Per germline, CDR1 GTSNPN and CDR2 SVGIG (reference sequence).

The chain recombines TRBV1 with TRBJ2-7; TRBD1, as called in the table, went unchecked against the DNA. TRBV1 is labeled a pseudogene. This CDR3 comprises 16 residues. DNA for the CDR3: TGCACCAGCAGCTCAGATTGGACAGGTTGCTACTACGAGCAGTACTTC. Residues: CTSSSDWTGCYYEQYF.

With respect to this clone: One junction end does not reproduce the germline sequence, and a read error may be involved. This rearrangement joins TRBV6-5 to TRBJ2-1; tentatively, D is TRBD1 (5 bases). There are 13 residues in the CDR3. Germline CDR1 is MNHEY and CDR2 is SVGAGI. As DNA, the CDR3 is TGTGCCACGAGAAGGGGCGCCTACAATGGGCAGTTCTTC. Translating gives CATRRGAYNGQFF.

This chain joins TRBV7-6 and TRBJ1-5; weak D call: TRBD1 (6 bases). V shed 5 bases and J shed 0 bases, with 14 bases lying between them. The CDR3 runs to 16 residues. Germline loops: CDR1 SGHVS, CDR2 FNYEAQ. CDR3 in amino acids: CASSQGTKSSNQPQHF. DNA of the CDR3: TGTGCCAGCAGCCAAGGGACAAAAAGTAGCAATCAGCCCCAGCATTTT. Combining the CDR3 with reference TRBV7-6 and TRBJ1-5 gives the whole variable domain GAGVSQSPRYKVTKRGQDVALRCDPISGHVSLYWYRQALGQGPEFLTYFNYEAQQDKSGLPNDRFSAERPEGSISTLTIQRTEQRDSAMYRCASSQGTKSSNQPQHFGDGTRLSIL.

The chain couples TRBV18 to TRBJ2-7, with TRBD1 matching over 7 bases. Germline V lookup: CDR1 KGHSH, CDR2 LQKENI. The junction had 7 bases not matched to a gene; V was cut back by 6 bases and J by 2 bases. This CDR3 region has 14 residues. The DNA of the CDR3 is TGTGCCAGCTCCCCGGGGACAGATACCTACGAGCAGTACTTC. It translates to CASSPGTDTYEQYF. Full variable domain (missing parts from reference TRBV18 and TRBJ2-7): NAGVMQNPRHLVRRRGQEARLRCSPMKGHSHVYWYRQLPEEGLKFMVYLQKENIIDESGMPKERFSAEFPKEGPSILRIQQVVRGDSAAYFCASSPGTDTYEQYFGPGTRLTVT.

The chain joins TRBV7-9 to TRBJ1-1; TRBD1 might be the D (6 bases). This CDR3 has 17 amino acids. CDR1 is SEHNR and CDR2 is FQNEAQ in the germline V gene (reference sequence). V shed 4 bases and J shed 3 bases, with 21 bases lying between them. The CDR3 bases are TGTGCCAGCAGCTCGGGGCGGGGGGCTCACTGGGACACTGAAGCTTTCTTT. This gives the protein CASSSGRGAHWDTEAFF. Combining the CDR3 with reference TRBV7-9 and TRBJ1-1 gives the whole variable domain DTGVSQNPRHKITKRGQNVTFRCDPISEHNRLYWYRQTLGQGPEFLTYFQNEAQLEKSRLLSDRFSAERPKGSFSTLEIQRTEQGDSAMYLCASSSGRGAHWDTEAFFGQGTRLTVV.